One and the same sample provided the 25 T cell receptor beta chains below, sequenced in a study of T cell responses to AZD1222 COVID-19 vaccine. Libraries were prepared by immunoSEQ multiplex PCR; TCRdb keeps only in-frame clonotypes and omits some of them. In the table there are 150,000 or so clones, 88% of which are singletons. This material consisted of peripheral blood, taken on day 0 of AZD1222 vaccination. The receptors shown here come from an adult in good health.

The DNA for the CDR3 is TGTGCCAGCAGCTTCCGTACAGGGGGACATGGCTACACCTTC. Encoded protein: CASSFRTGGHGYTF. The V gene is TRBV11-1, the J gene TRBJ1-2, with 8 bases identical to TRBD1. With V trimmed by 3 bases and J by 6 bases, 6 bases remained unmatched. The CDR3 runs 14 residues. Per germline, CDR1 SGHAT and CDR2 FQDESV (reference sequence).

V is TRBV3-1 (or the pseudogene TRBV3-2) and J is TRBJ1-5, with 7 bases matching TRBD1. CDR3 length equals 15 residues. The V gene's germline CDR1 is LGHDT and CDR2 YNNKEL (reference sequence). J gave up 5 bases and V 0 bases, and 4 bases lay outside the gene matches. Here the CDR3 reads CASSQEDRTHQPQHF. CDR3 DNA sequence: TGTGCCAGCAGCCAAGAGGACAGGACCCATCAGCCCCAGCATTTT.

CDR3 in DNA: TGTGCCACCAGTGCGACAGGAACCTATGGCTACACCTTC. Protein sequence: CATSATGTYGYTF. The V gene is TRBV24-1, the J gene TRBJ1-2, with D tentatively TRBD1 (6 bases). The CDR3 is 13 residues long. Between the trimmed V and J ends, which lost 5 bases and 4 bases, there was a span of 10 bases. Looked up from germline, CDR1 is KGHDR and CDR2 is SFDVKD.

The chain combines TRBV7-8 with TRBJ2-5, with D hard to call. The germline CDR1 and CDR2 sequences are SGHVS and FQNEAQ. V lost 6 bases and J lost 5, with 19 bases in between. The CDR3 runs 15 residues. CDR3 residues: CASSQGTAGQETQYF. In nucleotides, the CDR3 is TGTGCCAGCAGTCAAGGCACGGCAGGTCAGGAGACCCAGTACTTC.

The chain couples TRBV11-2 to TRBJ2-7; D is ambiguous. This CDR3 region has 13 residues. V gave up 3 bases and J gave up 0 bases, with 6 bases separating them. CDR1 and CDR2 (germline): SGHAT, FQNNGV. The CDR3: CASSLGTSYEQYF. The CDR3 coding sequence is TGTGCCAGCAGCTTGGGCACCTCCTACGAGCAGTACTTC.

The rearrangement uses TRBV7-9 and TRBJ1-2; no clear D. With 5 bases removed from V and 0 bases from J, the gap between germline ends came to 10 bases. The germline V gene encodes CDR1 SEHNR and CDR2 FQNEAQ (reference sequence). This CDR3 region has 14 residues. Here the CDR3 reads CASSKGWTNYGYTF. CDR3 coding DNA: TGTGCCAGCAGCAAGGGATGGACTAACTATGGCTACACCTTC. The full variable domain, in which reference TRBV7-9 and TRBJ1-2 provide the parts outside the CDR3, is DTGVSQNPRHKITKRGQNVTFRCDPISEHNRLYWYRQTLGQGPEFLTYFQNEAQLEKSRLLSDRFSAERPKGSFSTLEIQRTEQGDSAMYLCASSKGWTNYGYTFGSGTRLTVV.

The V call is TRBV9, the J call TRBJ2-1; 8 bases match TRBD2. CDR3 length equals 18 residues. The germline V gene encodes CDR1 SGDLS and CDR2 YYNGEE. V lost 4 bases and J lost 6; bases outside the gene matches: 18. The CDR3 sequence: CASSPRGEGVAGSNEQFF. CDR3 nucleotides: TGTGCCAGCAGCCCCCGCGGGGAGGGAGTAGCGGGGAGCAATGAGCAGTTCTTC. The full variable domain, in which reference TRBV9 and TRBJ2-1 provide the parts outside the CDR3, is DSGVTQTPKHLITATGQRVTLRCSPRSGDLSVYWYQQSLDQGLQFLIQYYNGEERAKGNILERFSAQQFPDLHSELNLSSLELGDSALYFCASSPRGEGVAGSNEQFFGPGTRLTVL.

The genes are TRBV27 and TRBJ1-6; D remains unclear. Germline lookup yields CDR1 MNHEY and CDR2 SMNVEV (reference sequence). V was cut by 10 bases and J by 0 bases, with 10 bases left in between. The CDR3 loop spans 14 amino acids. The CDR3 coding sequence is TGTGCCACCCGTGGGAGCTCCTATAATTCACCCCTCCACTTT. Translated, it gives CATRGSSYNSPLHF.

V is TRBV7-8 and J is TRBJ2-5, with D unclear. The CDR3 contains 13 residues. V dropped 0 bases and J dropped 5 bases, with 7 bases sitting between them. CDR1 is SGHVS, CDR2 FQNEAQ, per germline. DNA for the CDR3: TGTGCCAGCAGCTTAGCTCAGAGGGAGACCCAGTACTTC. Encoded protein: CASSLAQRETQYF.

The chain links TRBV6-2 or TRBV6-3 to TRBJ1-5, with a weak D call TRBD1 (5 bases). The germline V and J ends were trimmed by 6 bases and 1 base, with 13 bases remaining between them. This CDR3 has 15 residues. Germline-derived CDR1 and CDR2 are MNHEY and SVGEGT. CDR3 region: CASSLTEGSNQPQHF. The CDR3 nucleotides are TGTGCCAGCAGCCTCACCGAGGGGAGCAATCAGCCCCAGCATTTT.

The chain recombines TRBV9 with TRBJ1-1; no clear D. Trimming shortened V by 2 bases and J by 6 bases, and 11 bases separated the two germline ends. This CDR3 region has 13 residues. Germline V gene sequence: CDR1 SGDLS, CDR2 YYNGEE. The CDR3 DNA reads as TGTGCCAGCAGCGTTGAATCTCGCTCTGAAGCTTTCTTT. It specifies CASSVESRSEAFF.

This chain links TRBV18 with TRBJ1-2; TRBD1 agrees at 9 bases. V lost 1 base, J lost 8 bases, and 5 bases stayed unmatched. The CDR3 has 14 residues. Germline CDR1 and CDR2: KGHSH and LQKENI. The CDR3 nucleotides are TGTGCCAGCTCACCACTAGGACAGGGGATGGGCTACACCTTC. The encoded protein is CASSPLGQGMGYTF.

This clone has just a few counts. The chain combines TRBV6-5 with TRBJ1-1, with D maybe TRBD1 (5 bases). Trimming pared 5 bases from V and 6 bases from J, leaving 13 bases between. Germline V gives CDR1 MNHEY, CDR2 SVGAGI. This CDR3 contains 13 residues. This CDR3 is CASSTRQPPEAFF. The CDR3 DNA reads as TGTGCCAGCAGTACCCGACAGCCTCCTGAAGCTTTCTTT.

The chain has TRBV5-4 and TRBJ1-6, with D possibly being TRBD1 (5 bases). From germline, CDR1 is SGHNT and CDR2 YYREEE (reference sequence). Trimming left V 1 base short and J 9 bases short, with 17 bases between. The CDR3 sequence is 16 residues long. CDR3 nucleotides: TGTGCCAGCAGCTTGTCCACAGGAGCCCGGGGTTCACCCCTCCACTTT. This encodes CASSLSTGARGSPLHF.

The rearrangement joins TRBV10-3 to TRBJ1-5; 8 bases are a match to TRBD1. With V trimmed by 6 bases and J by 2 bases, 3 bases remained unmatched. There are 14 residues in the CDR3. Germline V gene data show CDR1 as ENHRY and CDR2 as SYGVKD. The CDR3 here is CAISEDRGNQPQHF. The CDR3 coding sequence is TGTGCCATCAGCGAGGACAGGGGCAATCAGCCCCAGCATTTT.

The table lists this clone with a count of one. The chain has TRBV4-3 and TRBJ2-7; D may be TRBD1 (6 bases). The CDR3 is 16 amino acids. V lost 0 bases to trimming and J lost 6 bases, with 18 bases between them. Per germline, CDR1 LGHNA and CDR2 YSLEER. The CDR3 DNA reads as TGCGCCAGCAGCCAAGATTGGCCCCCTACAGGGCCCGAGCAGTACTTC. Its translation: CASSQDWPPTGPEQYF.

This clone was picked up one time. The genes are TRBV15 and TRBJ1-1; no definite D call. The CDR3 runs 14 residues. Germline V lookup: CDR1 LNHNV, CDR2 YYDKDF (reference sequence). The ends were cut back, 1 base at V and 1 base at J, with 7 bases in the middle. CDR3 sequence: CATSRATANTEAFF. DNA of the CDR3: TGTGCCACCAGCAGAGCAACAGCGAACACTGAAGCTTTCTTT.

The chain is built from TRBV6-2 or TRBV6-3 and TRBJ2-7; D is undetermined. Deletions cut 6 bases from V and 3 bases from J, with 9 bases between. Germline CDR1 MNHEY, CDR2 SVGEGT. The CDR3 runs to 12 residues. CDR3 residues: CASSTVGYEQYF. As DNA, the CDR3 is TGTGCCAGCAGCACGGTCGGCTACGAGCAGTACTTC.

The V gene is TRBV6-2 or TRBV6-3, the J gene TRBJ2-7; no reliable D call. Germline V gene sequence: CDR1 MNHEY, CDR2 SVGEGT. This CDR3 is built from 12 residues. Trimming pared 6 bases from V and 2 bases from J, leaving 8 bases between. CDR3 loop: CASSQLTYEQYF. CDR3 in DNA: TGTGCCAGCAGCCAACTAACCTACGAGCAGTACTTC.

The CDR3 region is CASSIHTSYEQYF. As DNA, the CDR3 is TGTGCCAGTAGTATCCACACCTCCTACGAGCAGTACTTC. The chain combines TRBV19 with TRBJ2-7; D gene ambiguous. This CDR3 region has 13 residues. Trimming left V 3 bases short and J 0 bases short, with 6 bases between. Germline CDR1 reads LNHDA; CDR2 reads SQIVND (reference sequence).

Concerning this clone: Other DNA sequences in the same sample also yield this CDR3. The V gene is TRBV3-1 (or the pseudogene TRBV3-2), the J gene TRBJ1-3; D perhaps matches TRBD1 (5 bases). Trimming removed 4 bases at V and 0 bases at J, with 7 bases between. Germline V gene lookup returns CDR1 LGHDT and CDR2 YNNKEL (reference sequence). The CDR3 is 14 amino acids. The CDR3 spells CASSLQGSGNTIYF. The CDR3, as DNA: TGTGCCAGCAGCCTCCAGGGCTCTGGAAACACCATATATTTT.

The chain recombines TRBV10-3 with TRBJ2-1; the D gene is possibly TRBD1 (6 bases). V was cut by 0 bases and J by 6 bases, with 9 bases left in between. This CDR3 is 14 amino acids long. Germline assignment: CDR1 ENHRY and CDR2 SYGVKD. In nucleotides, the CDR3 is TGTGCCATCAGTGAGTCAGGGGGAGCCAATGAGCAGTTCTTC. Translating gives CAISESGGANEQFF.

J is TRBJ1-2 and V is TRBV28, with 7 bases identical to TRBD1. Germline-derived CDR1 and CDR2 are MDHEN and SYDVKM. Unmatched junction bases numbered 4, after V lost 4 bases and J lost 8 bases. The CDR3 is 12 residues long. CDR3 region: CASSSGQFGYTF. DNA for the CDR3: TGTGCCAGCAGTTCGGGACAGTTCGGCTACACCTTC.

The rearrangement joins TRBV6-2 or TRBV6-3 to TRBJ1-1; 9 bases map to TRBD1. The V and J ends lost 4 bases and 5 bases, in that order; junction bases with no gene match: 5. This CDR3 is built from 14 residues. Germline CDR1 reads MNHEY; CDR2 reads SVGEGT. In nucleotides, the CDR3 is TGTGCCAGCAGTTCCCGGGACAGGGTTACTGAAGCTTTCTTT. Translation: CASSSRDRVTEAFF.

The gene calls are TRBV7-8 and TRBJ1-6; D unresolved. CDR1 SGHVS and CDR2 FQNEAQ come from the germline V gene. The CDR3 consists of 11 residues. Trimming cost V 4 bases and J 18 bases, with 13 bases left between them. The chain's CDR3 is CASSSGPGHHF. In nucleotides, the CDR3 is TGTGCCAGCAGCTCCGGGCCGGGTCACCACTTT.